Listed below are T cell receptor beta chains from one sample, sequenced in a study of OX40 agonist ivuxolimab in advanced cancers. Data came from immunoSEQ multiplex PCR; TCRdb stores just in-frame clones and leaves some out. Of some 6,100 clones in the sample, around 80% were seen once. The material was CD4+ or CD8+ T cells sorted from blood, obtained in a trial of the OX40 agonist ivuxolimab. Source of these receptors: an adult with an advanced solid tumor such as melanoma, head and neck, liver or kidney cancer. Both conserved end residues are part of each CDR3. Each record gives: J gene, clone size, D gene, V gene, CDR3 protein, CDR3 DNA. The D gene is left open where the match is weak. A clone size is listed for some rows: how often the clone was seen (once, few, many), or a class if it is expanded.

>TRBJ2-6|NA|NA|TRBV4-2
CASSQDSHSGANVLTF
TGTGCCAGCAGCCAAGATTCCCACTCTGGGGCCAACGTCCTGACTTTC
>TRBJ2-7|NA|TRBD1|TRBV7-3
CASSSGQGDNEQYF
TGTGCCAGCAGCAGCGGACAGGGCGACAACGAGCAGTACTTC
>TRBJ2-1|NA|NA|TRBV7-3
CASSYSAVAHSEQFF
TGTGCCAGCAGTTATTCGGCGGTAGCTCACTCTGAGCAGTTCTTC
>TRBJ2-5|NA|NA|TRBV5-1
CASSFIVGETQYF
TGCGCCAGCAGCTTCATCGTGGGAGAGACCCAGTACTTC
>TRBJ1-1|few|NA|TRBV19
CASSTYTEAFF
TGTGCCAGTAGTACGTACACTGAAGCTTTCTTT
>TRBJ2-3|NA|NA|TRBV7-2
CASSSPRDWRTDTQYF
TGTGCCAGCAGCTCCCCCCGGGACTGGAGGACAGATACGCAGTATTTT
>TRBJ1-5|NA|TRBD1|TRBV2
CASSVGTGGGNQPQHF
TGTGCCAGCAGTGTCGGGACAGGGGGTGGCAATCAGCCCCAGCATTTT
>TRBJ2-3|NA|TRBD1|TRBV5-1
CASSPEGAGTLTDTQYF
TGCGCCAGCAGCCCCGAGGGGGCAGGGACACTCACAGATACGCAGTATTTT
>TRBJ2-3|NA|TRBD1|TRBV19
CASKRQGKDTQYF
TGTGCCAGTAAAAGACAGGGCAAGGATACGCAGTATTTT
>TRBJ2-7|NA|NA|TRBV7-8
CASSFRSRAYEQYF
TGTGCCAGCAGCTTTCGAAGCAGGGCCTACGAGCAGTACTTC
>TRBJ1-5|NA|NA|TRBV18
CASSPGSGNGQPQHF
TGTGCCAGCTCACCAGGGTCAGGGAACGGTCAGCCCCAGCATTTT
>TRBJ2-6|NA|NA|TRBV2
CASRARQARSGANVLTF
TGTGCCAGCAGGGCCCGACAGGCCCGCTCTGGGGCCAACGTCCTGACTTTC
>TRBJ1-4|NA|TRBD1|TRBV19
CASSIGTGGEKLFF
TGTGCCAGTAGTATCGGGACAGGGGGTGAAAAACTGTTTTTT
>TRBJ2-1|NA|TRBD2|TRBV9
CASSVSAGTSGGVNNEQFF
TGTGCCAGCAGCGTTTCAGCCGGGACTAGCGGGGGGGTGAACAATGAGCAGTTCTTC
>TRBJ2-2|NA|TRBD1|TRBV6-6
CASISTGVGTGELFF
TGTGCCAGCATCTCGACAGGGGTGGGCACCGGGGAGCTGTTTTTT
>TRBJ1-6|NA|TRBD1|TRBV9
CASSDGTGYNSPLHF
TGTGCCAGCAGCGATGGGACAGGGTATAATTCACCCCTCCACTTT
>TRBJ2-1|NA|TRBD2|TRBV27
CASSRTSGAYNEQFF
TGTGCCAGCAGTAGGACTAGCGGGGCCTACAATGAGCAGTTCTTC
>TRBJ2-5|NA|NA|TRBV5-1
CASSLRGGVLQETQYF
TGCGCCAGCAGCTTGAGAGGGGGGGTTTTGCAGGAGACCCAGTACTTC
>TRBJ1-2|NA|NA|TRBV6-6
CASSLDSNYGYTF
TGTGCCAGCAGCCTGGACAGCAACTATGGCTACACCTTC
>TRBJ1-2|NA|NA|TRBV28
CGILGSPRSEGFNGYTF
TGTGGGATCCTTGGTAGTCCGCGGTCGGAAGGGTTTAATGGCTACACCTTC
>TRBJ2-1|NA|TRBD2|TRBV5-4
CASSPGLAGRNEQFF
TGTGCCAGCAGCCCCGGACTAGCGGGTCGCAATGAGCAGTTCTTC
>TRBJ1-6|NA|TRBD1|TRBV11-2
CASSAQGERSPLHF
TGTGCCAGCAGCGCACAGGGGGAGCGGTCACCCCTCCACTTT
>TRBJ2-2|NA|NA|TRBV4-1
CASSQQTANTGELFF
TGCGCCAGCAGCCAACAGACAGCGAACACCGGGGAGCTGTTTTTT
>TRBJ1-3|NA|NA|TRBV6-4
CASSDSPNSGNTIYF
TGTGCCAGCAGTGACAGTCCGAATTCTGGAAACACCATATATTTT
>TRBJ2-7|NA|NA|TRBV2
CASSDGRTSYEQYF
TGTGCCAGCAGTGATGGGAGAACCTCCTACGAGCAGTACTTC
>TRBJ2-2|NA|NA|TRBV27
CASSPDTGELFF
TGTGCCAGCAGCCCTGACACCGGGGAGCTGTTTTTT
>TRBJ2-5|NA|NA|TRBV11-3
CASSSDWDETQYF
TGTGCCAGCAGCTCGGACTGGGACGAGACCCAGTACTTC
>TRBJ2-3|NA|NA|TRBV7-3
CASSSYGGSAQYF
TGTGCCAGCAGCTCGTACGGCGGGTCGGCGCAGTATTTT
>TRBJ2-7|NA|TRBD1|TRBV27
CASSLGTGGPGSRYEQYF
TGTGCCAGCAGTTTGGGGACAGGGGGCCCTGGGTCCCGGTACGAGCAGTACTTC
>TRBJ1-1|NA|NA|TRBV7-6
CASSFSENTEAFF
TGTGCCAGCAGCTTTTCCGAGAACACTGAAGCTTTCTTT
>TRBJ1-6|NA|NA|TRBV19
CASSFGTGVLNSPLHF
TGTGCCAGTAGTTTCGGTACGGGGGTGCTTAATTCACCCCTCCACTTT
>TRBJ2-1|NA|NA|TRBV25-1
CASSEQGITFF
TGTGCCAGCAGTGAACAGGGGATCACGTTCTTC
>TRBJ1-5|NA|NA|TRBV27
CASSTNNQPQHF
TGTGCCAGCAGTACCAACAATCAGCCCCAGCATTTT
>TRBJ2-6|NA|NA|TRBV5-1
CASSLGDSGANVLTF
TGCGCCAGCAGCTTGGGTGACTCTGGGGCCAACGTCCTGACTTTC
>TRBJ2-3|NA|TRBD2|TRBV13
CASSARQAGETDTQYF
TGTGCCAGCAGCGCCCGTCAGGCGGGGGAAACAGATACGCAGTATTTT
>TRBJ2-3|NA|NA|TRBV28
CASRHPGGTTDTQYF
TGTGCCAGCAGGCACCCTGGGGGGACCACAGATACGCAGTATTTT
>TRBJ2-5|NA|NA|TRBV7-9
CASSHGAGLETQYF
TGTGCCAGCAGCCATGGGGCAGGGTTGGAGACCCAGTACTTC
>TRBJ2-7|NA|NA|TRBV5-5
CASSFGGYEQYF
TGTGCCAGCAGCTTTGGCGGCTACGAGCAGTACTTC
>TRBJ1-1|NA|TRBD1|TRBV19
CASTIQGANTEAFF
TGTGCCAGTACCATCCAGGGGGCGAACACTGAAGCTTTCTTT